This T cell receptor beta chain appears in the sequencing data of a study of human T cells and chemical hapten exposure. This clonotype has a single count. Antigen unknown. Stated time point: patch test 1, 2 weeks after DPC sensitization. Treatment reported: therapeutic diphenylcyclopropenone sensitization with weekly scalp DPC. Blood sampling occurred before each patch-test application. Deletions cut 4 bases from V and 2 bases from J, with 8 bases between. In germline, CDR1 is MDHEN, CDR2 SYDVKM. This CDR3 region has 14 residues. Unique molecular identifiers were attached to individual cDNA molecules within the library. TCRdb processed the RACE reads anew with MiXCR; each CDR3 protein has one entry. There are around 71,000 distinct CDR3 sequences in the sample; 9.8% occur only once, and roughly 3.3% lies in the top ten. Study outcomes and limitations: Because they had alopecia, donors may respond immunologically unlike healthy people. TCRs whose frequency exceeded 1 in 1000 remained the same following DPC sensitization.

This TCR came from a woman between 40 and 55 years old with alopecia areata. Some clones in this sample may be carry-over from other donors' samples. Source: whole blood, taken in connection with sensitization to the hapten diphenylcyclopropenone (DPC). The chain recombines TRBV28 with TRBJ1-4; D possibly corresponds to TRBD1 (6 bases). CDR3 DNA: TGTGCCAGCAGTTGGGGGCCGACTAATGAAAAACTGTTTTTT. Translated: CASSWGPTNEKLFF.